This TCR beta chain was recovered during a study of cytotoxic CD8 clonotypes in ibrutinib-treated CLL (dated by TCRdb to the early 2020s). About the investigation overall: The cohort had around twelve relapsed/refractory and more than 14 treatment-naive patients; roughly 18 were IGHV unmutated. Responses were partial in around 25 patients and complete in 2; after median approximately 5.5 years follow-up, 14 stayed in remission and 12 progressed. Response samples were obtained after a median of around 11 months of treatment, with a range of roughly 6 to 36 months. Samples averaged roughly 260,000 productive templates and 94,082 productive rearrangements. Of the 86 participants in the trial, 20 to 30 had longitudinal samples available. Cryopreserved peripheral blood mononuclear cells were collected at three points: before therapy, at response, and at either sustained remission or disease progression. Patients were still on ibrutinib when every remission and progressive disease sample was collected. The research as a whole found: Public clonotypes were rare and either shrank or stayed stable during treatment, and the rise in clonality at ibrutinib response reflected expansion of private clonotypes. Baseline clonality was found to be higher than that of age-matched healthy donors and was strongly correlated with circulating CD8+ T-cell counts. Clonality rose at ibrutinib response, remained stable during sustained remission, and dropped back toward baseline at progression. Sampling times were not matched between sustained-remission and progressing patients, and lymph node repertoires were not studied.

CDR3 length: 12 amino acids, cysteine to phenylalanine. This entry keeps only the CDR3 DNA: 36 bases, framed from base 1. V ends up 8 bases short and J 4 bases short, with an unmatched junction base count of 5. The germline V gene yields WSHSY for CDR1 and SAAADI for CDR2. The time point label of this sample denotes: approximately 25 months on ibrutinib. For TCR beta library preparation, roughly 1.8 micrograms of genomic DNA was extracted from cryopreserved PBMCs. Longitudinal blood samples from CLL patients on ibrutinib monotherapy were analyzed using high-throughput TCR beta sequencing. Patients were enrolled in a phase 2 open-label single-center ibrutinib monotherapy trial. A MiSeq instrument was used for deep resolution sequencing, which targeted depths ranging from 1 in 1 million up to 1 in 200,000 T cells, with coverage averaging 10x for each clonotype. The immunoSEQ hsTCRB Kit was used to generate TCR beta libraries. The paper's data handling went like this. Data were analyzed with ImmunoSEQ Data Assistant and ImmunoSEQ Analyzer, with V, D and J genes assigned per IMGT definitions. Clonality, which ranges from 0 to 1, was calculated as one minus the normalized Shannon entropy of productive rearrangement frequencies. Only overrepresented clonotypes making up at least 0.05% of the repertoire of each patient were included in the public clonotype analysis. About a dozen age-matched healthy donor repertoires from immuneACCESS served as clonality controls. The table was pulled from immuneACCESS by TCRdb, which kept in-frame rearrangements only. Such tables lose some clones; where checked, under half of the loss comes from unresolved V genes, and the rest has no known cause. D and trimming come from the DNA, and the V and J calls and clone size come from that table. The sample yields around 140,000 clones; 70% to 90% were counted once. About 2.1% of the sample is held by the ten biggest clonotypes.

To note about this clone: The antigen it binds to is not known. The sample holds no much larger clone one base away, and base qualities are not on file.

The specimen comprised PBMCs, sampled after 24 months of ibrutinib treatment. The chain couples TRBV10-2 to TRBJ2-7; 7 nucleotides in the junction match TRBD1. The receptor was derived from a human donor with chronic lymphocytic leukemia. The CDR3 corresponds to CASGGQQYEQYF. At the DNA level, the sequence is TGCGCCAGCGGGGGACAGCAATACGAGCAGTACTTC.